The present TCR beta chain was sequenced within a study of T cells in Graves' hyperthyroidism and ophthalmopathy. The CDR3 regions of TCR beta were amplified from RNA transcripts. Carried out on the TCR CDR3, a first-round RT-PCR used the HTBI primer set. TCRdb called the multiplex PCR reads again in MiXCR, with one record for every CDR3 protein. The table shows 700,000 or so distinct CDR3 sequences, with about 14% occurring only once. CDR3 length: 15 residues. V lost 2 bases and J lost 0, with 11 bases in between. Per germline, CDR1 SGHRS and CDR2 YFSETQ. This clonotype was found many times. This receptor was identified in a woman aged 50 to 60 with Graves' ophthalmopathy. The chain has TRBV5-1 and TRBJ1-1, with D possibly TRBD1 on 6 matching bases. Sequences were obtained from blood. CDR3 DNA sequence: TGCGCCAGCAGCTTACGGACAGACATGAACACTGAAGCTTTCTTT. Translated: CASSLRTDMNTEAFF.